One and the same sample provided the 10 T cell receptor beta chains below, sequenced in a study of shared clonotypes between healthy human individuals. CD45RO-negative, CCR7-positively selected cells formed the naive CD8 fraction, excluding terminally differentiated effector memory CD45RA+ cells. Some clones are missing from TCRdb's copy, which holds only in-frame ones; the method was immunoSEQ multiplex PCR. The sample yields 650,000 to 800,000 clones, roughly 94% seen once. The material sequenced was naive CD8+ T cells sorted from blood. Source of these receptors: a man aged 25 to 40 in good health.

This clone was counted once. The V and J genes are TRBV9 and TRBJ2-3, with TRBD2 identical over 8 bases. Unmatched junction bases numbered 9, after V lost 4 bases and J lost 2 bases. Germline V gene sequence: CDR1 SGDLS, CDR2 YYNGEE. The CDR3 has 16 residues. CDR3 in DNA: TGTGCCAGCAGCCCCCATGGCGGGAGGCCCACAGATACGCAGTATTTT. It yields the protein CASSPHGGRPTDTQYF.

The chain combines TRBV19 with TRBJ1-2, with 9 nucleotides matching TRBD1. In germline, CDR1 is LNHDA, CDR2 SQIVND (reference sequence). The CDR3 spans 16 residues. V was pared by 5 bases and J by 1 base, with 8 bases of the junction left unmatched. The CDR3 DNA reads TGTGCCAGTAGTCCCCTGACAGGGGGTATTAACTATGGCTACACCTTC. Translating it yields CASSPLTGGINYGYTF.

The CDR3 protein is CASSLRRPSGDYEQYF. CDR3 sequence (DNA): TGTGCCAGCAGCTTGAGGCGGCCGAGTGGAGACTACGAGCAGTACTTC. V gene TRBV5-6 combines with J gene TRBJ2-7; D not resolved. CDR1 SGHDT and CDR2 YYEEEE come from the germline V gene. Trimming left V 1 base short and J 3 bases short, with 17 bases between. This CDR3 region has 16 residues.

V usage is TRBV19 and J usage is TRBJ2-1; perhaps TRBD2 as D (5 bases). From germline, CDR1 is LNHDA and CDR2 SQIVND (reference sequence). V shed 5 bases and J shed 5 bases, with 13 bases lying between them. The CDR3 sequence is 14 residues long. CDR3: CASSLRGPDNEQFF. The CDR3 DNA follows: TGTGCCAGTAGTCTCCGAGGGCCAGACAATGAGCAGTTCTTC.

The DNA of the CDR3 is TGTGCTTCCACCAGTCTGGGGTACAATGAGCAGTTCTTC. It is translated as CASTSLGYNEQFF. This sequence joins TRBV5-4 and TRBJ2-1; D unclear. This CDR3 contains 13 residues. CDR1 and CDR2 from the germline V gene are SGHNT and YYREEE (reference sequence).

This clone was observed once. J is TRBJ2-3 and V is TRBV14; D is perhaps TRBD2 (6 bases). The CDR3 spans 15 residues. Per the germline V gene, CDR1 is SGHDN and CDR2 is FVKESK. V shed 6 bases and J shed 0 bases, with 13 bases lying between them. CDR3 loop: CASSLHGGSTDTQYF. The CDR3 region has the DNA TGTGCCAGCAGTCTTCACGGGGGAAGCACAGATACGCAGTATTTT.

The CDR3 loop is CASSQWDRGAWGNEKLFF. The CDR3 region has the DNA TGTGCCAGCAGCCAATGGGACAGGGGCGCTTGGGGTAATGAAAAACTGTTTTTT. The chain employs TRBV7-2 and TRBJ1-4, with 10 bases aligning to TRBD1. The CDR3 extends over 18 amino acids. V gave up 5 bases and J gave up 4 bases; unmatched junction bases: 13. Germline V lookup: CDR1 SGHTA, CDR2 FQGNSA.

The rearrangement joins TRBV10-2 to TRBJ2-7, with 8 bases lining up with TRBD1. With 0 bases clipped from V and 0 bases from J, the junction kept 4 bases outside the gene matches. Germline V CDR1 and CDR2: WSHSY, SAAADI. The CDR3 is 16 amino acids. CDR3 loop: CASSESQGALSYEQYF. The CDR3 DNA is TGCGCCAGCAGTGAGTCCCAGGGGGCCCTCTCCTACGAGCAGTACTTC.

V is TRBV27 and J is TRBJ2-7; either TRBD1 or TRBD2 may supply D (6 bases each). The germline CDR1 and CDR2 sequences are MNHEY and SMNVEV (reference sequence). The V end lost 1 base, the J end lost 6 bases, and 10 bases lay between the germline ends. CDR3 size: 13 residues. CDR3 amino acids: CASSLYGGGEQYF. Written as DNA, the CDR3 is TGTGCCAGCAGTTTATATGGAGGGGGCGAGCAGTACTTC.

This chain joins TRBV9 and TRBJ2-5; D is undetermined. The V end was cut by 4 bases, the J end by 5 bases, with 9 bases between. Germline CDR1 and CDR2: SGDLS and YYNGEE. This CDR3 is built from 12 residues. The CDR3 coding sequence is TGTGCCAGCAGCCCGGACGCGGAGACCCAGTACTTC. It encodes CASSPDAETQYF.